This T cell receptor beta chain was retrieved from a study of OX40 agonist ivuxolimab in advanced cancers. Trimming stripped 0 bases from V and 4 bases from J, with 9 bases between. Germline CDR1 reads MNHEY; CDR2 reads SVGAGI. This CDR3 has 14 amino acids. Study-level findings and limits: Within 6 weeks, CD4+ and CD8+ blood T cells expanded clonally at 0.1 to 3.0 mg/kg. CD8+ T cells showed, on average, more clonal expansion than CD4+ cells.

Profiling relied on immunoSEQ multiplex PCR, and the TCRdb table lists in-frame clones only, not all of them. The sample contains 92,000 or so clones, 84% of which appear only once. On this clone itself: Its cognate antigen is unknown.

V gene TRBV6-5 combines with J gene TRBJ2-5; D might be TRBD2 (6 bases). Specimen: CD4+ or CD8+ T cells sorted from blood, collected in a trial of the OX40 agonist ivuxolimab. The sequence was collected from an adult with an advanced solid tumor such as melanoma, head and neck, liver or kidney cancer. The CDR3 protein is CASSYSTAGETQYF. The CDR3 DNA is TGTGCCAGCAGTTACTCGACAGCGGGAGAGACCCAGTACTTC.